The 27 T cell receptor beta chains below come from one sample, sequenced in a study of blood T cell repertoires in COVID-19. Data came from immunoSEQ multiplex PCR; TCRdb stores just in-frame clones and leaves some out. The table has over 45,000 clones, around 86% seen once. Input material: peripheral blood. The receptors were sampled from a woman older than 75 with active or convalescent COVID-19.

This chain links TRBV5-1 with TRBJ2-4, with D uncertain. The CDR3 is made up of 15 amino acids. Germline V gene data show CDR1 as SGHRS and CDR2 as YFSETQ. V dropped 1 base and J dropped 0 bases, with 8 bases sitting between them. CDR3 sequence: CASSLFAEAKNIQYF. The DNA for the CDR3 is TGCGCCAGCAGCTTGTTTGCGGAAGCCAAAAACATTCAGTACTTC. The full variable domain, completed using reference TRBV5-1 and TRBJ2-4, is KAGVTQTPRYLIKTRGQQVTLSCSPISGHRSVSWYQQTPGQGLQFLFEYFSETQRNKGNFPGRFSGRQFSNSRSEMNVSTLELGDSALYLCASSLFAEAKNIQYFGAGTRLSVL.

CDR3 residues: CASRGQGRSTDTQYF. For the CDR3, the DNA is TGCGCCAGCCGTGGACAGGGTAGGAGCACAGATACGCAGTATTTT. The V call is TRBV5-1, the J call TRBJ2-3; the match to TRBD1 covers 8 bases. Per the germline V gene, CDR1 is SGHRS and CDR2 is YFSETQ. Trimming removed 7 bases from V and 0 bases from J; junction bases left unmatched: 7. The CDR3 extends over 15 amino acids.

CDR3 nucleotides: TGTGCCAGCAGCGGTGGGATCGACAGGGGGGGCTATGGCTACACCTTC. Translated, it gives CASSGGIDRGGYGYTF. The J gene is TRBJ1-2, the V gene TRBV21-1; no check of the table's D call, TRBD1, against the DNA was made. TRBV21-1 is labeled a pseudogene. The CDR3 totals 16 residues.

For the CDR3, the DNA is TGTGCCAGCAGTTCGGAAGCGGGGGGCACCTACGAGCAGTACTTC. Amino acids: CASSSEAGGTYEQYF. This sequence joins TRBV6-2 or TRBV6-3 and TRBJ2-7; 9 bases map to TRBD2. CDR1 is MNHEY, CDR2 SVGEGT, per germline. V trimming: 4 bases; J trimming: 2 bases; junction bases outside the gene matches: 6. The CDR3 covers 15 residues.

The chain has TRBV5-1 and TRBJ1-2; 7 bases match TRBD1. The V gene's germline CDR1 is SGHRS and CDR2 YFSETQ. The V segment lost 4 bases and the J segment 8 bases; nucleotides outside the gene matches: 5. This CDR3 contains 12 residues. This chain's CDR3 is CASSGDSGGYTF. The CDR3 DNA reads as TGCGCCAGCAGCGGGGACAGCGGCGGCTACACCTTC.

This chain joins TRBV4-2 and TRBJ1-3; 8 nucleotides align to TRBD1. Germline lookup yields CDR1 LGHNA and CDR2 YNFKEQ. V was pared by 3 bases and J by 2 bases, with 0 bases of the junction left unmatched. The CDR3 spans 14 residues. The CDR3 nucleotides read TGTGCCAGCAGCCAGGACAGGGCTGGAAACACCATATATTTT. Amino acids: CASSQDRAGNTIYF.

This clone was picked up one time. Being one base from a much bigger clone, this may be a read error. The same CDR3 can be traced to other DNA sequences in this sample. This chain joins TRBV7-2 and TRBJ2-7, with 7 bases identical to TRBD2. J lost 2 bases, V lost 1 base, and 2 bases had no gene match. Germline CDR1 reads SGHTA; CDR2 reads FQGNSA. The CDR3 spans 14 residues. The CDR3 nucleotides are TGTGCCAGCAGCTTAGTCCTAGCGGCCTACGAGCAGTACTTC. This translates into CASSLVLAAYEQYF.

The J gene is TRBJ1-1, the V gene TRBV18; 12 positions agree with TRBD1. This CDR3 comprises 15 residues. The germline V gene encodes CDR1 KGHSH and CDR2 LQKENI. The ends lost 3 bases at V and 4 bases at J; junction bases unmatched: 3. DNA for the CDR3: TGTGCCAGCTCACCCGGGACAGGGGGCGTCACTGAAGCTTTCTTT. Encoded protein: CASSPGTGGVTEAFF.

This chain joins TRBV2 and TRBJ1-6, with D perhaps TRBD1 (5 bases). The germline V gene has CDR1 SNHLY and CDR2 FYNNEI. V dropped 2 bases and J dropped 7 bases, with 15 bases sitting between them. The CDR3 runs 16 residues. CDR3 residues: CASSERGTGQNSPLHF. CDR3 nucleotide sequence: TGTGCCAGCAGTGAAAGGGGAACAGGTCAGAATTCACCCCTCCACTTT.

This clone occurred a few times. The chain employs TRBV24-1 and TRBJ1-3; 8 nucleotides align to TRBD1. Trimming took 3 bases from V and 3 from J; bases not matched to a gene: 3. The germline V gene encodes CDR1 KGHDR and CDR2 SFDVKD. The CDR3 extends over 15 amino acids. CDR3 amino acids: CATSDPGQGGNTIYF. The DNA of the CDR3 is TGTGCCACCAGTGATCCCGGACAGGGTGGAAACACCATATATTTT.

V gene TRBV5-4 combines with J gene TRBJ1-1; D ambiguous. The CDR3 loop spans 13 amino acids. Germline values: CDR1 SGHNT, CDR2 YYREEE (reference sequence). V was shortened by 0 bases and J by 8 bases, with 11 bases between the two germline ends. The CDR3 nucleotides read TGTGCCAGCAGCTTGGGAGGGTCAGCCGAAGCTTTCTTT. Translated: CASSLGGSAEAFF.

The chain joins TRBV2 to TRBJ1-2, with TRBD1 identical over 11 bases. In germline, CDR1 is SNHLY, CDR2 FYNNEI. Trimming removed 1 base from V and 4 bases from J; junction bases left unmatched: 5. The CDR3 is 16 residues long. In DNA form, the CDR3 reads TGTGCCAGCAGTGAAGAGGACAGGGGGCTACTCTATGGCTACACCTTC. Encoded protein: CASSEEDRGLLYGYTF.

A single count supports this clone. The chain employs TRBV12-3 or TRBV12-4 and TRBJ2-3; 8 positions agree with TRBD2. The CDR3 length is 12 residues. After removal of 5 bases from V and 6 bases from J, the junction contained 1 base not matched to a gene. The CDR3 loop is CASSRLADTQYF. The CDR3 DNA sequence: TGTGCCAGCAGTAGACTAGCGGATACGCAGTATTTT.

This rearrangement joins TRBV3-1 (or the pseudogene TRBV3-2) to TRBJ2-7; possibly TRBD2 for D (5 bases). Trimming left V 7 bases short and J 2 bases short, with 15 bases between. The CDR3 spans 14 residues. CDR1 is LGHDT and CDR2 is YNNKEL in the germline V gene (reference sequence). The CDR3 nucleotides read TGTGCCAGCACCAAAAGCGGACTGCCCTACGAGCAGTACTTC. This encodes CASTKSGLPYEQYF.

The CDR3 loop is CASSPTGRDQPQHF. The CDR3 DNA is TGTGCCAGCAGTCCGACAGGAAGAGATCAGCCCCAGCATTTT. The V gene is TRBV6-2 or TRBV6-3, the J gene TRBJ1-5; possibly TRBD1 for D (6 bases). The CDR3 loop spans 14 amino acids. Germline values: CDR1 MNHEY, CDR2 SVGEGT. V was shortened by 5 bases and J by 5 bases, with 13 bases between the two germline ends.

The CDR3 DNA reads TGCAGTGCTAGTATTGTCGGACTAGGGGTCGGTGAGCAGTTCTTC. Translating gives CSASIVGLGVGEQFF. The chain is built from TRBV20-1 and TRBJ2-1, with 7 bases fitting TRBD2. V was clipped by 3 bases and J by 9 bases; unmatched bases: 14. CDR3 size: 15 residues. CDR1 and CDR2 from the germline V gene are DFQATT and SNEGSKA (reference sequence).

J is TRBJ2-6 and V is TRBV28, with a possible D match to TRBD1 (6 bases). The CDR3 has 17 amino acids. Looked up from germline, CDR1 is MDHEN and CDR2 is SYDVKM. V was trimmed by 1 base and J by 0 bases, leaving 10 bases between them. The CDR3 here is CASSLSGDHSGANVLTF. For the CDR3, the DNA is TGTGCCAGCAGTTTATCAGGGGATCACTCTGGGGCCAACGTCCTGACTTTC. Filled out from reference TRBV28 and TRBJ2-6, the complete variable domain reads DVKVTQSSRYLVKRTGEKVFLECVQDMDHENMFWYRQDPGLGLRLIYFSYDVKMKEKGDIPEGYSVSREKKERFSLILESASTNQTSMYLCASSLSGDHSGANVLTFGAGSRLTVL.

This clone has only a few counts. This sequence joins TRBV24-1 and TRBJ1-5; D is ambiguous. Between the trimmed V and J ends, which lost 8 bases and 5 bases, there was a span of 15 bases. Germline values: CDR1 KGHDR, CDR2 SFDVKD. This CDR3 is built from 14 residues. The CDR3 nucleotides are TGTGCCACCAAAGTCCAGGTAGAAGATCAGCCCCAGCATTTT. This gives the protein CATKVQVEDQPQHF.

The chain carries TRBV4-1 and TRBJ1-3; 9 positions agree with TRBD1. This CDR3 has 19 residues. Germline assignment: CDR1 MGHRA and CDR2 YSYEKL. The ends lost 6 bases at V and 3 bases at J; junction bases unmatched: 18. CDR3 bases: TGCGCCAGCAGTCGATTGCAGACAGGGGGGGCCCAGGATGGAAACACCATATATTTT. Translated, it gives CASSRLQTGGAQDGNTIYF.

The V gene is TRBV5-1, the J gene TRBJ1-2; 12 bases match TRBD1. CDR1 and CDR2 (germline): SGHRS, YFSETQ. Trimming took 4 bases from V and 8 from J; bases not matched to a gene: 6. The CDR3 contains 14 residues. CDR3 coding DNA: TGCGCCAGCAGCCCGGGACAGGGGGCAAAAGGCTACACCTTC. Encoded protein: CASSPGQGAKGYTF. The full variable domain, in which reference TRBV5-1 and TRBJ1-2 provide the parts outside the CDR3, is KAGVTQTPRYLIKTRGQQVTLSCSPISGHRSVSWYQQTPGQGLQFLFEYFSETQRNKGNFPGRFSGRQFSNSRSEMNVSTLELGDSALYLCASSPGQGAKGYTFGSGTRLTVV.

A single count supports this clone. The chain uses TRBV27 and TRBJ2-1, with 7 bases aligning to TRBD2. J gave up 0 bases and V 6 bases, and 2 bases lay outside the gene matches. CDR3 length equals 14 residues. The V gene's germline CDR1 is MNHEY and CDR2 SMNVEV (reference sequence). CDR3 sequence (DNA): TGTGCCAGCAGCCGGACTAGCTCCTACAATGAGCAGTTCTTC. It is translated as CASSRTSSYNEQFF.

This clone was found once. CDR3 in DNA: TGTGCCAGCAGCCAGATACGAGGGAATGGCTACACCTTC. Translated, it gives CASSQIRGNGYTF. This chain joins TRBV28 and TRBJ1-2; D gene unclear. Per the germline V gene, CDR1 is MDHEN and CDR2 is SYDVKM. This CDR3 has 13 amino acids. Trimming removed 6 bases at V and 6 bases at J, with 14 bases between.

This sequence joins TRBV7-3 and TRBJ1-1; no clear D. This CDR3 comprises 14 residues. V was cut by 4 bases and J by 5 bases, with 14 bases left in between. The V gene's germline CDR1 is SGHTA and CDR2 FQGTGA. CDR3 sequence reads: CASSSGPDSTEAFF. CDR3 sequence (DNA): TGTGCCAGCAGCTCCGGTCCGGACTCAACTGAAGCTTTCTTT.

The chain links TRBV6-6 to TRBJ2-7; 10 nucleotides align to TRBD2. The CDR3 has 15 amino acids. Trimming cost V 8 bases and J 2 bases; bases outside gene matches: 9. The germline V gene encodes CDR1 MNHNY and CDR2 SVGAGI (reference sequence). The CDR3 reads CASAPSGGLTYEQYF. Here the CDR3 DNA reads TGTGCCAGCGCCCCTAGCGGGGGACTCACCTACGAGCAGTACTTC.

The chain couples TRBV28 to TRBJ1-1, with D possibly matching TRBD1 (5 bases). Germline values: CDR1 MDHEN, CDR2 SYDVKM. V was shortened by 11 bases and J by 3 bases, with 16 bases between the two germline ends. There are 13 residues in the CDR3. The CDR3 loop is CAVRASGDTEAFF. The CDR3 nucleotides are TGTGCCGTCAGGGCCAGCGGGGACACTGAAGCTTTCTTT.

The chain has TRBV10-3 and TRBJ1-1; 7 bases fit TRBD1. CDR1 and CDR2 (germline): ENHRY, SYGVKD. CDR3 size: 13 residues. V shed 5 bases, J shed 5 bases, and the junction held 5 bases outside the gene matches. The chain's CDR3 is CAISTSGGTEAFF. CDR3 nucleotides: TGTGCCATCAGTACCTCAGGGGGGACTGAAGCTTTCTTT.

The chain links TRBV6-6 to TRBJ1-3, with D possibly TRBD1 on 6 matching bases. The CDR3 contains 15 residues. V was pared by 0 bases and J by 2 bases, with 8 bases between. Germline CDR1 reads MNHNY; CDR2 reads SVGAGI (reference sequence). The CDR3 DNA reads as TGTGCCAGCAGTTACTCGGGGGCGCCTGGAAACACCATATATTTT. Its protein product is CASSYSGAPGNTIYF.